Listed here are 6 T cell receptor beta chains from one sample, sequenced in a study of cytomegalovirus exposure and HLA in healthy donors. Primers included in the PCR were 60 Vbeta and 13 Jbeta primers. Profiled with immunoSEQ multiplex PCR; TCRdb holds only in-frame clones, not every one. The table records roughly 200,000 clones, about 77% of them present only once. The sample consisted of PBMCs. Receptors were obtained from a woman in her twenties or thirties in good health and CMV-seropositive.

The V gene is TRBV6-1, the J gene TRBJ1-1, with D perhaps TRBD1 (5 bases). The CDR3 has 14 residues. The V end lost 3 bases, the J end lost 4 bases, and 12 bases lay between the germline ends. Per germline, CDR1 MNHNS and CDR2 SASEGT. The CDR3 spells CASSEKGLGTEAFF. The CDR3 DNA reads as TGTGCCAGCAGTGAGAAGGGGTTAGGCACTGAAGCTTTCTTT.

This sequence joins TRBV30 and TRBJ2-1; 9 bases fit TRBD1. CDR1 and CDR2 from the germline V gene are GTSNPN and SVGIG (reference sequence). This CDR3 contains 14 residues. Trimming at V came to 2 bases and at J to 9 bases, leaving 8 bases not matched to a gene. The CDR3 bases are TGTGCCTGGAGTCCTGGACAGGGGTGGGGTGAGCAGTTCTTC. As protein: CAWSPGQGWGEQFF.

This chain uses TRBV11-3 with TRBJ2-7, with TRBD1 identical over 8 bases. J lost 6 bases, V lost 8 bases, and 9 bases had no gene match. The CDR3 totals 13 residues. Germline V gene lookup returns CDR1 SGHNT and CDR2 YENEEA. The CDR3 loop reads CASSRDRRSEQYF. In DNA form, the CDR3 reads TGTGCCAGCTCCCGGGACAGGCGGAGCGAGCAGTACTTC.

The chain joins TRBV1 to TRBJ2-1; the table gives TRBD1 as D, unverified against the DNA. TRBV1 is a listed pseudogene. CDR3 length: 18 amino acids. CDR3 DNA sequence: TGCACCAGCAGCCAAGATCTTACCGTGGCTGATTGTAACAATGAGCAGTTCTTC. Translation gives CTSSQDLTVADCNNEQFF.

V usage is TRBV6-6 and J usage is TRBJ2-1, with TRBD2 matching 13 bases. The germline V gene has CDR1 MNHNY and CDR2 SVGAGI (reference sequence). The CDR3 sequence is 15 residues long. V gave up 8 bases and J gave up 7 bases; unmatched junction bases: 8. The CDR3 spells CASRPGLAGLNEQFF. CDR3 coding DNA: TGTGCCAGCCGACCGGGACTAGCGGGATTGAATGAGCAGTTCTTC.

In this sample, this clone turned up once. This chain joins TRBV30 and TRBJ2-1; TRBD2 agrees at 10 bases. The trim removed 0 bases at V and 5 bases at J, leaving 4 bases unmatched. The germline CDR1 and CDR2 sequences are GTSNPN and SVGIG (reference sequence). The CDR3 spans 15 residues. The chain's CDR3 is CAWSVVAGGDNEQFF. The CDR3 DNA reads as TGTGCCTGGAGTGTAGTAGCGGGAGGCGACAATGAGCAGTTCTTC.